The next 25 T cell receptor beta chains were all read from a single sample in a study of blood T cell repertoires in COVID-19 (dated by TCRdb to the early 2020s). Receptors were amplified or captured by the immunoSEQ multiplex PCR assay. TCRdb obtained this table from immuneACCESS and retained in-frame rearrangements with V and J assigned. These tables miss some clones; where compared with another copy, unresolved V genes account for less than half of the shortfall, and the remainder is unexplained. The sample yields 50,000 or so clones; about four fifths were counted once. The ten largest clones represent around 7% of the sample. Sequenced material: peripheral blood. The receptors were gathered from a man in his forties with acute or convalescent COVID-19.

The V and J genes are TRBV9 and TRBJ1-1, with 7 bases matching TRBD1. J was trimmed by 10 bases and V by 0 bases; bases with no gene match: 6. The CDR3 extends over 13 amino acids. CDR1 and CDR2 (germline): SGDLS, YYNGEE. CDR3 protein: CASSVGQGSGAFF. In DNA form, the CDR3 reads TGTGCCAGCAGCGTAGGACAGGGTAGCGGAGCTTTCTTT.

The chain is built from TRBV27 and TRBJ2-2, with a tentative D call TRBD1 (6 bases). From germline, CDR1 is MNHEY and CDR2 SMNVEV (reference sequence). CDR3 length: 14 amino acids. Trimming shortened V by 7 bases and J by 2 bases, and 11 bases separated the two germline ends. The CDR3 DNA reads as TGTGCCAGCACCGGGACACGAAACACCGGGGAGCTGTTTTTT. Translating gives CASTGTRNTGELFF.

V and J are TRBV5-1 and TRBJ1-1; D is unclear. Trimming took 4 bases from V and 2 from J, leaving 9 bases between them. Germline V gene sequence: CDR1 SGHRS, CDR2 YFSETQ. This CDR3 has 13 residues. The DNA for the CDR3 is TGCGCCAGCAGCGAGAGTTCAAACACTGAAGCTTTCTTT. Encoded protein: CASSESSNTEAFF.

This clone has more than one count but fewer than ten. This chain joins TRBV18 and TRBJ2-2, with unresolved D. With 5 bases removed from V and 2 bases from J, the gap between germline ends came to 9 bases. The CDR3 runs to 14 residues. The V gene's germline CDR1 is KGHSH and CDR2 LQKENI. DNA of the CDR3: TGTGCCAGCTCAGAGGTAGCCAACACCGGGGAGCTGTTTTTT. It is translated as CASSEVANTGELFF. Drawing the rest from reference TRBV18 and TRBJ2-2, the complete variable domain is NAGVMQNPRHLVRRRGQEARLRCSPMKGHSHVYWYRQLPEEGLKFMVYLQKENIIDESGMPKERFSAEFPKEGPSILRIQQVVRGDSAAYFCASSEVANTGELFFGEGSRLTVL.

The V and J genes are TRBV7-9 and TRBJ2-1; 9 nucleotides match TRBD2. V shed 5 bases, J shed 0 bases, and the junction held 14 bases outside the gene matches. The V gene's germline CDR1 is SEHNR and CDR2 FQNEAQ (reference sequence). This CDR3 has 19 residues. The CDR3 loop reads CASSPPVAGAQSSYNEQFF. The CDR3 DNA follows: TGTGCCAGCAGCCCCCCGGTAGCGGGGGCCCAAAGCTCCTACAATGAGCAGTTCTTC.

The CDR3 protein is CASSYSQIYEQYF. CDR3 bases: TGTGCCAGCAGTTACAGCCAAATCTACGAGCAGTACTTC. The rearrangement links TRBV6-2 or TRBV6-3 to TRBJ2-7; D remains ambiguous. The CDR3 consists of 13 residues. Germline loops: CDR1 MNHEY, CDR2 SVGEGT. Trimming took off 2 bases at V and 3 bases at J, with 8 bases between the two ends.

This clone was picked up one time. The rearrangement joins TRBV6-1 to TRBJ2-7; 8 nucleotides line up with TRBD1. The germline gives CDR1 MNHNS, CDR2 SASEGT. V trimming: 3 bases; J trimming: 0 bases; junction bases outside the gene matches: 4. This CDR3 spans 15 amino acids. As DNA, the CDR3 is TGTGCCAGCAGTGACAGGGGGCTCCTCTCCTACGAGCAGTACTTC. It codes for CASSDRGLLSYEQYF.

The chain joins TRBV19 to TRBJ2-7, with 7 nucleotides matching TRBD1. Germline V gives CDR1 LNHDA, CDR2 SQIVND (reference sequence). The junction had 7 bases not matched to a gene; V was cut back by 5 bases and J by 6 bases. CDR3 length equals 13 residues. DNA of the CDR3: TGTGCCAGTAGTGTAGGACAGGATGGCGAGCAGTACTTC. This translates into CASSVGQDGEQYF.

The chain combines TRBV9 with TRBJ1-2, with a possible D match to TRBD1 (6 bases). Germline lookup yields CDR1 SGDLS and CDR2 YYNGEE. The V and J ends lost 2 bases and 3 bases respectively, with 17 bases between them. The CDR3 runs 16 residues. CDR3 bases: TGTGCCAGCAGCGTCCCCCAGAGGGGGGGACACTATGGCTACACCTTC. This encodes CASSVPQRGGHYGYTF.

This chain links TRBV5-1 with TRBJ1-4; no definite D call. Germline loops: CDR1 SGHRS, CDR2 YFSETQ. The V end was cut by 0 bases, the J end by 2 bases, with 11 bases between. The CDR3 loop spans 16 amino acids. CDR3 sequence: CASSLGSSRTNEKLFF. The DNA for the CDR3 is TGCGCCAGCAGCTTGGGGTCCAGCAGGACTAATGAAAAACTGTTTTTT.

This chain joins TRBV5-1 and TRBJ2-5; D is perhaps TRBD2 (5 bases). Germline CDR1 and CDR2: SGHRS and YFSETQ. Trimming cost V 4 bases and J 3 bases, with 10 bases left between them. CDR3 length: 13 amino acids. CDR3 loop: CASSELREETQYF. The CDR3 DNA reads TGCGCCAGCAGCGAGTTGCGGGAAGAGACCCAGTACTTC.

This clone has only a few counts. CDR3 sequence: CASSLVGTGYYEQYF. CDR3 bases: TGTGCCAGCAGCTTGGTCGGGACAGGGTACTACGAGCAGTACTTC. This sequence joins TRBV5-5 and TRBJ2-7, with 9 bases fitting TRBD1. This CDR3 contains 15 residues. Per the germline V gene, CDR1 is SGHKS and CDR2 is YYEKEE (reference sequence). The V and J ends lost 0 bases and 3 bases, in that order; junction bases with no gene match: 4.

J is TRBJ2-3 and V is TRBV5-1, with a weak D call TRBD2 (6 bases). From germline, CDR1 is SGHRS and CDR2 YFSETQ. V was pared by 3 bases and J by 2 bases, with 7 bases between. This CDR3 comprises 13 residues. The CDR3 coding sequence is TGCGCCAGCAGCTCACTAGCCACAGATACGCAGTATTTT. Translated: CASSSLATDTQYF.

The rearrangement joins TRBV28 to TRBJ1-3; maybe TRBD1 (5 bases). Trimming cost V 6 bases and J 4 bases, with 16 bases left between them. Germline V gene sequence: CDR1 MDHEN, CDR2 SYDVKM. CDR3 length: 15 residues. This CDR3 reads CASSPNLGAGNTIYF. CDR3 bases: TGTGCCAGCAGCCCGAATCTTGGGGCGGGAAACACCATATATTTT. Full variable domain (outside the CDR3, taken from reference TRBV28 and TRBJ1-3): DVKVTQSSRYLVKRTGEKVFLECVQDMDHENMFWYRQDPGLGLRLIYFSYDVKMKEKGDIPEGYSVSREKKERFSLILESASTNQTSMYLCASSPNLGAGNTIYFGEGSWLTVV.

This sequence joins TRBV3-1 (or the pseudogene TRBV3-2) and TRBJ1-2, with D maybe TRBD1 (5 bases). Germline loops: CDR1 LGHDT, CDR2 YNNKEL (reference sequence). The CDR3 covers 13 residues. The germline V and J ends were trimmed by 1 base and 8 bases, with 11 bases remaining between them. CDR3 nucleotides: TGTGCCAGCAGCCAAGCCGGGGGTGGCGGCTACACCTTC. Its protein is CASSQAGGGGYTF.

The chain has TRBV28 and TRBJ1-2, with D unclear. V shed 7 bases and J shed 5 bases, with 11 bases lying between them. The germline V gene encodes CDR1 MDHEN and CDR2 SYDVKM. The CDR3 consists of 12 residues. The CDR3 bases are TGTGCCAGCAAACCACAGAAATATGGCTACACCTTC. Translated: CASKPQKYGYTF.

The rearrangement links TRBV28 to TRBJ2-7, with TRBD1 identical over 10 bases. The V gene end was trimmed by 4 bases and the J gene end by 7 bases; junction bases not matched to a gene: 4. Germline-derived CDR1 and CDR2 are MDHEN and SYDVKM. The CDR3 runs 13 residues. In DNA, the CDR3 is TGTGCCAGCAGTTCCCGGACAGGGGGAGAGCAGTACTTC. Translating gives CASSSRTGGEQYF.

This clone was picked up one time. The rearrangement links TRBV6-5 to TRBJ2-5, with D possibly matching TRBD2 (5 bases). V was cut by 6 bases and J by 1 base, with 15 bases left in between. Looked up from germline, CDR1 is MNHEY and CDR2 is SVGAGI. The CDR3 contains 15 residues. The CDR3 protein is CASSRDYDSQETQYF. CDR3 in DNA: TGTGCCAGCAGCCGCGACTACGATTCCCAAGAGACCCAGTACTTC.

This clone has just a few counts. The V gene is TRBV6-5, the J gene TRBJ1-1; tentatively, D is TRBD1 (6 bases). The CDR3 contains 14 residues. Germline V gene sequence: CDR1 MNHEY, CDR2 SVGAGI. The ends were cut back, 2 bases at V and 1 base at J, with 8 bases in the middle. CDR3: CASSYLGANTEAFF. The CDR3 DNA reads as TGTGCCAGCAGTTACCTGGGGGCGAACACTGAAGCTTTCTTT.

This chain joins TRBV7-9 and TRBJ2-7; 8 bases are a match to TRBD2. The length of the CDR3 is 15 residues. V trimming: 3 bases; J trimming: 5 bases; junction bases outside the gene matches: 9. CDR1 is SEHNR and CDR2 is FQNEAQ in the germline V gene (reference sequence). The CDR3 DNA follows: TGTGCCAGCAGCTTGAACGGGAGGGAATGGGACGAGCAGTACTTC. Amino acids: CASSLNGREWDEQYF.

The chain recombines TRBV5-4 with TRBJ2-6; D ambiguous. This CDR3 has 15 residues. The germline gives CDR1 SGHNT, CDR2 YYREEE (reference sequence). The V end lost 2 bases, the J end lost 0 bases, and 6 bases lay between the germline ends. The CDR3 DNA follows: TGTGCCAGCAGCTTAGACAACTCTGGGGCCAACGTCCTGACTTTC. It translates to CASSLDNSGANVLTF.

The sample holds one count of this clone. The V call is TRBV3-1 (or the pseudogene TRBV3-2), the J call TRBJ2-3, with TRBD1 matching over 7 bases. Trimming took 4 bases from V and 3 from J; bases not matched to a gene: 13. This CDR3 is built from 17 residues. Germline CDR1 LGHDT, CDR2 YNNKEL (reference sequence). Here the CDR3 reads CASSPTPTGMGTDTQYF. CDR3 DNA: TGTGCCAGCAGCCCTACCCCGACAGGGATGGGAACAGATACGCAGTATTTT.

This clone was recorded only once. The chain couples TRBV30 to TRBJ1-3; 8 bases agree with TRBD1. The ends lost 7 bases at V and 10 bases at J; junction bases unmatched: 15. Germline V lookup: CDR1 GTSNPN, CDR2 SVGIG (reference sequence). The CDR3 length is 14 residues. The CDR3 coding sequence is TGTGCCTCAACCGGGACAGGCATCGGAAGGACCATATATTTT. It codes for CASTGTGIGRTIYF. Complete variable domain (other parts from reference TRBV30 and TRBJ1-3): SQTIHQWPATLVQPVGSPLSLECTVEGTSNPNLYWYRQAAGRGLQLLFYSVGIGQISSEVPQNLSASRPQDRQFILSSKKLLLSDSGFYLCASTGTGIGRTIYFGEGSWLTVV.

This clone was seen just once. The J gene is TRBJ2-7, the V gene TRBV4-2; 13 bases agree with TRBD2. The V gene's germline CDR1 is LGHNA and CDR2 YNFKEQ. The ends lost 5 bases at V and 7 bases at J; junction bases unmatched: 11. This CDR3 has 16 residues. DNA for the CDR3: TGTGCCAGCAGCGAGTTCCAAGGGACTAGCGGGGCGGAGCAGTACTTC. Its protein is CASSEFQGTSGAEQYF.

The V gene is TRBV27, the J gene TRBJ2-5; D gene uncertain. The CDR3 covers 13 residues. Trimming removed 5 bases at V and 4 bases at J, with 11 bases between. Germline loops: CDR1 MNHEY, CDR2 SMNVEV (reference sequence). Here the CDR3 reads CASSIWARETQYF. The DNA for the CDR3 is TGTGCCAGCAGTATTTGGGCCAGAGAGACCCAGTACTTC.